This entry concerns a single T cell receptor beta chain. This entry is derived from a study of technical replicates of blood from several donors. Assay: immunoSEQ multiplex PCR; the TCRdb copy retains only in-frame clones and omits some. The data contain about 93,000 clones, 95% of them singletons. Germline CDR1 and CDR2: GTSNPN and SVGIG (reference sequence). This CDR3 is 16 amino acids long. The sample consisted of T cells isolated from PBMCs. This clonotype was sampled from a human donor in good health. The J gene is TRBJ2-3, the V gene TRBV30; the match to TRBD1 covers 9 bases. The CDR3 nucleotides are TGTGCGAGACAGGGGGTGAGAGGATGGACTACAGATACGCAGTATTTT. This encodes CARQGVRGWTTDTQYF.